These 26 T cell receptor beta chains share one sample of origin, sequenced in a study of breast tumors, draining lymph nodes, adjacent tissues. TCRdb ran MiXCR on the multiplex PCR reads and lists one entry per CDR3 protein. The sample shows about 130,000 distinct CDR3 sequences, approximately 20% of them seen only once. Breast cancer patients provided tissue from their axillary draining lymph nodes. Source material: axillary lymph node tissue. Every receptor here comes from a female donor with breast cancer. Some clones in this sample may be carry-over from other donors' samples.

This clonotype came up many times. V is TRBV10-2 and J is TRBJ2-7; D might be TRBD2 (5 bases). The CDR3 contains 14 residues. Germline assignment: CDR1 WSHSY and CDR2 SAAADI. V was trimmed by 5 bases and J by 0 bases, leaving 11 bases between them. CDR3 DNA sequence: TGCGCCAGCAGTCTTAGGCGGGCCTCCTACGAGCAGTACTTC. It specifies CASSLRRASYEQYF.

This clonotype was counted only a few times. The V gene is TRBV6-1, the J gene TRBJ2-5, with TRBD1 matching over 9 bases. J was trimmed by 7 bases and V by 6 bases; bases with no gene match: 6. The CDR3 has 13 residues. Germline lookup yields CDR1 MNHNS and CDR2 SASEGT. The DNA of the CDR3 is TGTGCCAGCAGGAGGGGACAGGGAGGGACCCAGTACTTC. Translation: CASRRGQGGTQYF.

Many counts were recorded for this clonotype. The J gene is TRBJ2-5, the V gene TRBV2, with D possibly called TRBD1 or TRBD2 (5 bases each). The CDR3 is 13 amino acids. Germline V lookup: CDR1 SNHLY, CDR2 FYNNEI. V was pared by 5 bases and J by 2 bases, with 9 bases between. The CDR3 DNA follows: TGTGCCAGCAGTCGGGACCAACAAGAGACCCAGTACTTC. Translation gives CASSRDQQETQYF.

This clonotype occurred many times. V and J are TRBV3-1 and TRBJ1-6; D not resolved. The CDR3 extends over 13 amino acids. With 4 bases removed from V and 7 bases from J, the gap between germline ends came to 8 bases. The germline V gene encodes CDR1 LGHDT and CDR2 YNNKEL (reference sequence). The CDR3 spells CASSLTGNSPLHF. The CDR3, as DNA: TGTGCCAGCAGCCTCACCGGGAATTCACCCCTCCACTTT.

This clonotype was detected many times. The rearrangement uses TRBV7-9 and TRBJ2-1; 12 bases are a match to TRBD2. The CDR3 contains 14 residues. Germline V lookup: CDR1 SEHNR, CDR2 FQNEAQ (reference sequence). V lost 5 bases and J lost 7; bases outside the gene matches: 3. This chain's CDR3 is CASSLTSGSNEQFF. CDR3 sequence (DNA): TGTGCCAGCAGCCTGACTAGCGGGAGTAATGAGCAGTTCTTC.

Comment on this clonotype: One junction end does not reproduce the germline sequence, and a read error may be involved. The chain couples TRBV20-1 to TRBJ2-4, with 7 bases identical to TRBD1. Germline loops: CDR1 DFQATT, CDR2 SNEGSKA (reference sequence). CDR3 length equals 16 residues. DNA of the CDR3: TGCAGTGCTACCACTCCGGGACAGTTAGCCAAAAGCATTCAGTACTTC. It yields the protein CSATTPGQLAKSIQYF.

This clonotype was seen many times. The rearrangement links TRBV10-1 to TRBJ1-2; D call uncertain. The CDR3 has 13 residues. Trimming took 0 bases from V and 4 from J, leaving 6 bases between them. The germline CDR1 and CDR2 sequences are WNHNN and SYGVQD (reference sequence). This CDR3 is CASSESGSYGYTF. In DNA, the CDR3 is TGCGCCAGCAGTGAGTCAGGGAGCTATGGCTACACCTTC.

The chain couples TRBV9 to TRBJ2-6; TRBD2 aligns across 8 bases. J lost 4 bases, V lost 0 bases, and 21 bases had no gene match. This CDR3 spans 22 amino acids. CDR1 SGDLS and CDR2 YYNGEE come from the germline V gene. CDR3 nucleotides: TGTGCCAGCAGCGTAGGGGGGGTGTATAGGCGGGAGGAGATGGGGGGGGCCAACGTCCTGACTTTC. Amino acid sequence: CASSVGGVYRREEMGGANVLTF.

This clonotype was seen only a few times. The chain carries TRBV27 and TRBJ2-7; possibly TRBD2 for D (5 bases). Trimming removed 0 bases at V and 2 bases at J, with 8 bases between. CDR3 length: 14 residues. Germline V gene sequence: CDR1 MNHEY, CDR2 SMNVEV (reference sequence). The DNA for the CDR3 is TGTGCCAGCAGTTTATCTGAGGGCCCCTACGAGCAGTACTTC. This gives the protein CASSLSEGPYEQYF.

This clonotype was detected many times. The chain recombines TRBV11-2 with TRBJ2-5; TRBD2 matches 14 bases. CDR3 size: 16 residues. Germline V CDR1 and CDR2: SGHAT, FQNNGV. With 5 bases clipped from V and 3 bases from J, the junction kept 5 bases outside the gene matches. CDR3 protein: CASSRTSGRTEETQYF. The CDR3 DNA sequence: TGTGCCAGCAGCCGGACTAGCGGGAGGACAGAAGAGACCCAGTACTTC.

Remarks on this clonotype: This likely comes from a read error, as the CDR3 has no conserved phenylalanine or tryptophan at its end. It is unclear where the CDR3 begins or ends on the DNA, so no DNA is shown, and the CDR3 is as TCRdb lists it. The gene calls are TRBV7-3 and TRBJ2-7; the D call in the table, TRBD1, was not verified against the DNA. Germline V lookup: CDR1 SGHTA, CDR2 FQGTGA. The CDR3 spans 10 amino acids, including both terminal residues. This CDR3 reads CASSLPQGGL.

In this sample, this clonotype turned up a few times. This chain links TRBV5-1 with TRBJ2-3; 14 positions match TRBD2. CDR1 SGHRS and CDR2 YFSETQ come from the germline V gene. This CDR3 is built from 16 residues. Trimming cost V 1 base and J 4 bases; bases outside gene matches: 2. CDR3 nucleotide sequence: TGCGCCAGCAGCTTGCCGGGACTAGCGGGAGCAGATACGCAGTATTTT. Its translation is CASSLPGLAGADTQYF.

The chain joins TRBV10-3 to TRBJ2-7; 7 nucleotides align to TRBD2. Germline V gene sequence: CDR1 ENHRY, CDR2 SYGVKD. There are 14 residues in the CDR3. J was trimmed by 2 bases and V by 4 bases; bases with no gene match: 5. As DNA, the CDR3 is TGTGCCATCAGTGGGGGGGGTGGAGCCTACGAGCAGTACTTC. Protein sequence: CAISGGGGAYEQYF.

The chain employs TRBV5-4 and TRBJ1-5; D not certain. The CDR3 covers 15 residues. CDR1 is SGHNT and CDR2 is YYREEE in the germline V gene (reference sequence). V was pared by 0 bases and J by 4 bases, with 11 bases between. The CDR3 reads CASSLGLGSNQPQHF. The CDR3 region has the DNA TGTGCCAGCAGCTTGGGTTTGGGTTCTAATCAGCCCCAGCATTTT.

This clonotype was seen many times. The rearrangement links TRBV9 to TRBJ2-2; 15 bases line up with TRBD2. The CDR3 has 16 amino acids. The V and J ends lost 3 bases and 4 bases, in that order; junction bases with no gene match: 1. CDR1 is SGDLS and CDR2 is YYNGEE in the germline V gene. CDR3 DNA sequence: TGTGCCAGCAGCGCGGGACTAGCGGGAGGCACCGGGGAGCTGTTTTTT. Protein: CASSAGLAGGTGELFF.

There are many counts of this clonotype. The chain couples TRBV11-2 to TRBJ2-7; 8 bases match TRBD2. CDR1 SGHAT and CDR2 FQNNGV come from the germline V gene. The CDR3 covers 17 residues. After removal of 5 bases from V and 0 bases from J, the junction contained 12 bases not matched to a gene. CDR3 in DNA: TGTGCCAGCAGCGGACGAGGCGGGAGGCCAGGCTCCTACGAGCAGTACTTC. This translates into CASSGRGGRPGSYEQYF.

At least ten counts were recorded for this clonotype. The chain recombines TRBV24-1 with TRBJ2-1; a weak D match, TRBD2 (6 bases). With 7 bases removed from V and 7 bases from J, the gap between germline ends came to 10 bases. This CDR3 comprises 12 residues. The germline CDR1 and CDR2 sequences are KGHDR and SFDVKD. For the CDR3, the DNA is TGTGCCACCAGGGCCGGGAGTAATGAGCAGTTCTTC. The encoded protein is CATRAGSNEQFF.

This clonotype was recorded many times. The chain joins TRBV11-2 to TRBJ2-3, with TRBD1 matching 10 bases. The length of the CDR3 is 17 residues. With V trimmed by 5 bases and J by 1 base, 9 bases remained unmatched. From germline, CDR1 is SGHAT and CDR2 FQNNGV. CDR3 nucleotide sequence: TGTGCCAGCAGCAAGCCCCGCGGGACAGGGGGCACAGATACGCAGTATTTT. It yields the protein CASSKPRGTGGTDTQYF.

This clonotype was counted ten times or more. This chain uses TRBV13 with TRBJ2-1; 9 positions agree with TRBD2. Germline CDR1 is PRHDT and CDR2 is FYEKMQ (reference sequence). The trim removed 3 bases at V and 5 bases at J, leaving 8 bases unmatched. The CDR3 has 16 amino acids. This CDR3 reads CASSFPPGLANNEQFF. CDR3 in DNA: TGTGCCAGCAGCTTCCCGCCCGGACTAGCGAACAATGAGCAGTTCTTC.

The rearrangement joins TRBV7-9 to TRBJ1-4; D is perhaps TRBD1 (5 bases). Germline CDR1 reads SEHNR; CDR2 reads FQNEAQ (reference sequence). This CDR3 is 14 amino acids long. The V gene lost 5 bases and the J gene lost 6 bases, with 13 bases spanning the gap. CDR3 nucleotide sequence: TGTGCCAGCAGCCGGGCAGGGCCGGATGAAAAACTGTTTTTT. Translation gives CASSRAGPDEKLFF.

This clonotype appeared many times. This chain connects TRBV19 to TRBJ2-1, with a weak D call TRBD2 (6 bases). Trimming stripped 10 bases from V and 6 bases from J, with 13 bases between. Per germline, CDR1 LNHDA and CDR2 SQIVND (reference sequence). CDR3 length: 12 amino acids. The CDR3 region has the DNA TGTGCCACTACGGTGGGAGGCAATGAGCAGTTCTTC. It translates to CATTVGGNEQFF.

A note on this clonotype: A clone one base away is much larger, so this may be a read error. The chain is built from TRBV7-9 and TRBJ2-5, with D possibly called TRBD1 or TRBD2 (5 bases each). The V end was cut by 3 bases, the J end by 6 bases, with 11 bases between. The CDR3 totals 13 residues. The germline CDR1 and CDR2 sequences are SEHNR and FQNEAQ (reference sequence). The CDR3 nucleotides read TGTGCCAGCAGCTTCGTGGGGGTGCAGACCCAGTACTTC. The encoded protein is CASSFVGVQTQYF.

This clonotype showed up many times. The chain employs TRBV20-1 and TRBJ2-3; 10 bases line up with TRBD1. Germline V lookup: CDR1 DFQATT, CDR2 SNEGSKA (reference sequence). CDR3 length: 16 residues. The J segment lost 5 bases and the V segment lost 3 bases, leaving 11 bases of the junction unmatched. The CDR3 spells CSASAAPGQGKDTQYF. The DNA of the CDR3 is TGCAGTGCTAGTGCTGCACCGGGACAGGGGAAAGATACGCAGTATTTT.

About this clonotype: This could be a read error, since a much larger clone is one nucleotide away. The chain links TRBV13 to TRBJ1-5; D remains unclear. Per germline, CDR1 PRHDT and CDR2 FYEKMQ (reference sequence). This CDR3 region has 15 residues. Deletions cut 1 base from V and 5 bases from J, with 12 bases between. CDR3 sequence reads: CASSLAQVLDQPQHF. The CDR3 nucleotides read TGTGCCAGCAGCTTAGCACAAGTTCTCGATCAGCCCCAGCATTTT.

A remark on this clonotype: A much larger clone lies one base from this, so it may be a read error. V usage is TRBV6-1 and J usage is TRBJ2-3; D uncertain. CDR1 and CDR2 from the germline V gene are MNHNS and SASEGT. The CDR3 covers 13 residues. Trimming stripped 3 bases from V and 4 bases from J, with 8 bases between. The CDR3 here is CASSEVSADTQYF. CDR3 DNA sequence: TGTGCCAGCAGTGAGGTCTCGGCAGATACGCAGTATTTT.

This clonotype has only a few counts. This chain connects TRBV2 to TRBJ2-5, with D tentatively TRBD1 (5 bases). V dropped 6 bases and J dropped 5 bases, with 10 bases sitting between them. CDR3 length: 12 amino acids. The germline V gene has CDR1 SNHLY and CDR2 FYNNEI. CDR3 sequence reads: CASRVNRETQYF. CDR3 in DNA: TGTGCCAGCAGGGTAAACAGGGAGACCCAGTACTTC.